Sequencing of this TCR beta chain was carried out in a study of T-cell memory formation after mild COVID-19. Per the germline V gene, CDR1 is DFQATT and CDR2 is SNEGSKA (reference sequence). The CDR3 is 16 residues long. The V segment lost 3 bases and the J segment 5 bases; nucleotides outside the gene matches: 15. TCRdb re-derived calls from the 5' RACE reads in MiXCR, one entry per CDR3 protein. The sample consists of nearly 350,000 distinct CDR3 sequences, 10% to 15% of them appearing once. The sequencing sample was made of PBMCs or a T cell subset sorted from them (not recorded which). The chain couples TRBV20-1 to TRBJ2-5; TRBD1 matches 7 bases. This TCR was recovered from a man aged 18 to 29 who had mild COVID-19 (a few samples of this study predate the infection). Cell type and time point are not known. The CDR3 loop is CSASPVSGQFGETQYF. In DNA, the CDR3 is TGCAGTGCTAGCCCCGTATCGGGACAGTTCGGGGAGACCCAGTACTTC.